These 30 T cell receptor beta chains share one sample of origin, sequenced in a study of CD8+ T cells in alopecia areata. Following RNA extraction, reverse transcription yielded cDNA that acted as the sequencing template. Generated by immunoSEQ multiplex PCR, the TCRdb table keeps only in-frame clones and is missing some. This table holds roughly 60,000 clones, 44% found once. The sequenced sample was NKG2D-low CD8+ T cells sorted from blood. These receptor sequences come from a human donor with alopecia areata.

The chain links TRBV4-3 to TRBJ2-5, with no clear D. Per the germline V gene, CDR1 is LGHNA and CDR2 is YSLEER. This CDR3 comprises 14 residues. V was trimmed by 0 bases and J by 5 bases, leaving 10 bases between them. The DNA for the CDR3 is TGCGCCAGCAGCCAAGAGCTGGGTGGTGAGACCCAGTACTTC. Translating it yields CASSQELGGETQYF.

This clone has just one count. This CDR3 reads CASSLKKRAAYF. CDR3 nucleotides: TGTGCCAGCAGCTTAAAGAAGCGGGCCGCGTACTTC. V gene TRBV7-8 combines with J gene TRBJ2-5; the D gene is possibly TRBD2 (6 bases). This CDR3 comprises 12 residues. In germline, CDR1 is SGHVS, CDR2 FQNEAQ. V dropped 2 bases and J dropped 13 bases, with 14 bases sitting between them.

The rearrangement links TRBV27 to TRBJ2-1, with 9 bases matching TRBD1. There are 15 residues in the CDR3. CDR1 and CDR2 from the germline V gene are MNHEY and SMNVEV (reference sequence). The V gene end was trimmed by 1 base and the J gene end by 8 bases; junction bases not matched to a gene: 6. CDR3 amino acids: CASSLWDRAVDEQFF. The CDR3 DNA reads as TGTGCCAGCAGTTTATGGGACAGGGCTGTGGATGAGCAGTTCTTC.

J is TRBJ2-7 and V is TRBV27; D remains ambiguous. The CDR3 has 13 amino acids. Germline V gene lookup returns CDR1 MNHEY and CDR2 SMNVEV (reference sequence). V lost 2 bases and J 2 bases, leaving 7 bases between the germline ends. The CDR3 spells CASSLTAAYEQYF. The CDR3 region has the DNA TGTGCCAGCAGTTTAACGGCCGCCTACGAGCAGTACTTC.

This clone was picked up one time. The V and J genes are TRBV29-1 and TRBJ2-7; 10 positions agree with TRBD1. Germline CDR1 and CDR2: SQVTM and ANQGSEA. With 7 bases clipped from V and 1 base from J, the junction kept 10 bases outside the gene matches. CDR3 length: 15 residues. For the CDR3, the DNA is TGCAGCGCCGAGGGGGACAGGGGCTTTTCCTACGAGCAGTACTTC. It encodes CSAEGDRGFSYEQYF.

In this sample, this clone turned up a few times. The chain has TRBV29-1 and TRBJ2-4; 10 bases match TRBD2. The CDR3 spans 16 residues. J was trimmed by 2 bases and V by 0 bases; bases with no gene match: 4. Germline values: CDR1 SQVTM, CDR2 ANQGSEA. The CDR3 nucleotides are TGCAGCGTTGAAGAGGGGACTAGCGTTACCAAAAACATTCAGTACTTC. This translates into CSVEEGTSVTKNIQYF. Combining the CDR3 with reference TRBV29-1 and TRBJ2-4 gives the whole variable domain SAVISQKPSRDICQRGTSLTIQCQVDSQVTMMFWYRQQPGQSLTLIATANQGSEATYESGFVIDKFPISRPNLTFSTLTVSNMSPEDSSIYLCSVEEGTSVTKNIQYFGAGTRLSVL.

A few counts support this clone. This chain's CDR3 is CASSVRGPQETQYF. CDR3 coding DNA: TGTGCCAGTAGTGTCCGGGGCCCCCAAGAGACCCAGTACTTC. V gene TRBV19 combines with J gene TRBJ2-5; D possibly uses TRBD1 or TRBD2 (5 bases each). The germline V gene has CDR1 LNHDA and CDR2 SQIVND (reference sequence). The ends were cut back, 5 bases at V and 1 base at J, with 11 bases in the middle. CDR3 length: 14 residues.

The chain carries TRBV27 and TRBJ2-7; TRBD1 aligns across 9 bases. After removal of 7 bases from V and 2 bases from J, the junction contained 6 bases not matched to a gene. CDR1 and CDR2 (germline): MNHEY, SMNVEV (reference sequence). This CDR3 has 14 residues. The CDR3 sequence: CASNNRGPAYEQYF. The CDR3 DNA is TGTGCCAGCAATAACAGGGGGCCAGCCTACGAGCAGTACTTC.

V is TRBV4-3 and J is TRBJ1-1; TRBD1 might be the D (6 bases). The V end lost 3 bases, the J end lost 4 bases, and 12 bases lay between the germline ends. This CDR3 spans 14 amino acids. Germline assignment: CDR1 LGHNA and CDR2 YSLEER. CDR3 sequence (DNA): TGCGCCAGCAGCCACTGGGGGCTGGGCACTGAAGCTTTCTTT. Its translation is CASSHWGLGTEAFF.

The V gene is TRBV6-5, the J gene TRBJ2-3; no clear D. Germline lookup yields CDR1 MNHEY and CDR2 SVGAGI. The V and J ends lost 8 bases and 1 base respectively, with 4 bases between them. This CDR3 comprises 11 residues. The CDR3 nucleotides read TGTGCCAGCTACGGCACAGATACGCAGTATTTT. This translates into CASYGTDTQYF.

This clone has a handful of counts. The CDR3 loop reads CSARVAGRGTEAFF. CDR3 DNA sequence: TGCAGCGCCAGGGTAGCTGGGCGTGGTACTGAAGCTTTCTTT. The V call is TRBV29-1, the J call TRBJ1-1; D may be TRBD1 (5 bases). The CDR3 extends over 14 amino acids. Trimming removed 7 bases from V and 5 bases from J, with 20 bases in between. The germline V gene has CDR1 SQVTM and CDR2 ANQGSEA.

This chain links TRBV4-3 with TRBJ2-7; 14 bases are a match to TRBD2. V shed 3 bases and J 2 bases; nucleotides not matched to a gene: 12. Germline lookup yields CDR1 LGHNA and CDR2 YSLEER. The length of the CDR3 is 19 residues. The CDR3 region has the DNA TGCGCCAGCAGCCATGCCGGGACTAGCGGGGGTCTTCTCCCCTACGAGCAGTACTTC. Translating it yields CASSHAGTSGGLLPYEQYF.

This rearrangement joins TRBV27 to TRBJ2-7; perhaps TRBD1 as D (5 bases). Germline values: CDR1 MNHEY, CDR2 SMNVEV (reference sequence). The CDR3 is made up of 14 amino acids. Between the trimmed V and J ends, which lost 2 bases and 2 bases, there was a span of 10 bases. CDR3 in amino acids: CASSLQGRAYEQYF. CDR3 sequence (DNA): TGTGCCAGCAGTTTACAGGGTAGAGCCTACGAGCAGTACTTC.

The chain joins TRBV7-9 to TRBJ2-7, with 9 bases fitting TRBD1. Germline V lookup: CDR1 SEHNR, CDR2 FQNEAQ (reference sequence). V shed 5 bases and J 2 bases; nucleotides not matched to a gene: 13. The CDR3 is 17 residues long. CDR3 in DNA: TGTGCCAGCAGCCACGAACCCGGACAGGGGCGAACCTACGAGCAGTACTTC. Encoded protein: CASSHEPGQGRTYEQYF.

This clone was detected once. DNA of the CDR3: TGTGCCAGCAGCTCTCCTAGGCAGGGCACAGATACGCAGTATTTT. It encodes CASSSPRQGTDTQYF. The chain is built from TRBV7-9 and TRBJ2-3; D is unresolved. The ends were cut back, 4 bases at V and 1 base at J, with 12 bases in the middle. Per the germline V gene, CDR1 is SEHNR and CDR2 is FQNEAQ (reference sequence). This CDR3 is built from 15 residues.

CDR3 sequence reads: CATSRDLRGMDIQYF. Here the CDR3 DNA reads TGTGCCACCAGCAGAGATCTCCGGGGGATGGACATTCAGTACTTC. The chain links TRBV15 to TRBJ2-4, with D maybe TRBD2 (6 bases). The V gene lost 0 bases and the J gene lost 8 bases, with 14 bases spanning the gap. The length of the CDR3 is 15 residues. CDR1 LNHNV and CDR2 YYDKDF come from the germline V gene (reference sequence).

The chain is built from TRBV4-3 and TRBJ2-7, with D perhaps matching TRBD1 (5 bases). Trimming stripped 0 bases from V and 3 bases from J, with 21 bases between. The CDR3 covers 18 residues. Germline V gene lookup returns CDR1 LGHNA and CDR2 YSLEER. The CDR3 region has the DNA TGCGCCAGCAGCCAAGATATGGCAGGGCCCGACATAAACTACGAGCAGTACTTC. This translates into CASSQDMAGPDINYEQYF.

V usage is TRBV29-1 and J usage is TRBJ2-3; no reliable D call. The CDR3 has 12 amino acids. Trimming removed 4 bases at V and 1 base at J, with 6 bases between. Germline V gene sequence: CDR1 SQVTM, CDR2 ANQGSEA. The CDR3 sequence is CSVGWGTDTQYF. For the CDR3, the DNA is TGCAGCGTTGGGTGGGGCACAGATACGCAGTATTTT.

The sample holds a few counts of this clone. The gene calls are TRBV29-1 and TRBJ2-1; possible D gene TRBD1, 6 bases. The V and J ends lost 4 bases and 0 bases respectively, with 16 bases between them. Germline V CDR1 and CDR2: SQVTM, ANQGSEA. This CDR3 region has 16 residues. Written as DNA, the CDR3 is TGCAGCGTTGTTCTTACAGGGTTAAGCTCCTACAATGAGCAGTTCTTC. It codes for CSVVLTGLSSYNEQFF.

The chain employs TRBV28 and TRBJ2-1; D possibly corresponds to TRBD1 (6 bases). The CDR3 consists of 15 residues. V dropped 3 bases and J dropped 2 bases, with 11 bases sitting between them. The germline V gene encodes CDR1 MDHEN and CDR2 SYDVKM. The CDR3 DNA reads as TGTGCCAGCAGTTTTGGGACAACTCCCTACAATGAGCAGTTCTTC. As protein: CASSFGTTPYNEQFF.

The gene calls are TRBV29-1 and TRBJ1-1, with 10 bases that match TRBD1. The junction had 6 bases not matched to a gene; V was cut back by 2 bases and J by 12 bases. The CDR3 is 12 residues long. Germline V gives CDR1 SQVTM, CDR2 ANQGSEA. The CDR3 protein is CSVEPGQGLSFF. CDR3 in DNA: TGCAGCGTTGAACCGGGACAGGGGCTGTCTTTCTTT.

The V gene is TRBV9, the J gene TRBJ1-1; TRBD1 matches 9 bases. CDR1 and CDR2 from the germline V gene are SGDLS and YYNGEE. V was pared by 5 bases and J by 4 bases, with 3 bases of the junction left unmatched. The CDR3 spans 13 residues. CDR3 DNA: TGTGCCAGCAGGGAGACAGGGGGCACTGAAGCTTTCTTT. Its translation: CASRETGGTEAFF.

V and J are TRBV4-1 and TRBJ2-7, with 7 bases lining up with TRBD2. Germline values: CDR1 MGHRA, CDR2 YSYEKL. Trimming at V came to 6 bases and at J to 0 bases, leaving 8 bases not matched to a gene. The CDR3 runs to 15 residues. Here the CDR3 reads CASRQSGVSSYEQYF. In DNA, the CDR3 is TGCGCCAGCAGACAGAGCGGGGTAAGCTCCTACGAGCAGTACTTC.

J is TRBJ2-7 and V is TRBV29-1; a weak D match, TRBD2 (5 bases). Germline-derived CDR1 and CDR2 are SQVTM and ANQGSEA. The CDR3 length is 15 residues. V lost 3 bases to trimming and J lost 6 bases, with 21 bases between them. DNA for the CDR3: TGCAGCGTTGATGCGGGTGAGAGCGGCCTCGGCGAGCAGTACTTC. Translated: CSVDAGESGLGEQYF.

This chain connects TRBV4-2 to TRBJ2-1; perhaps TRBD2 as D (6 bases). Trimming left V 0 bases short and J 7 bases short, with 13 bases between. This CDR3 is built from 15 residues. Germline V CDR1 and CDR2: LGHNA, YNFKEQ. The CDR3 DNA sequence: TGTGCCAGCAGCCAAGAACAGACTAGTGAGAATGAGCAGTTCTTC. Amino acids: CASSQEQTSENEQFF.

This clone has more than one count but fewer than ten. The gene calls are TRBV4-2 and TRBJ2-3; unclear D gene. Germline lookup yields CDR1 LGHNA and CDR2 YNFKEQ. This CDR3 has 15 residues. Trimming took off 3 bases at V and 2 bases at J, with 12 bases between the two ends. The CDR3 sequence is CASSQELRSTDTQYF. CDR3 bases: TGTGCCAGCAGCCAGGAGTTAAGATCCACAGATACGCAGTATTTT.

This clone came up many times. V is TRBV4-1 and J is TRBJ2-2; possibly TRBD2 for D (5 bases). The CDR3 sequence is 16 residues long. Per the germline V gene, CDR1 is MGHRA and CDR2 is YSYEKL. V was pared by 0 bases and J by 4 bases, with 12 bases between. CDR3: CASSQDYGRGTGELFF. The CDR3 DNA reads TGCGCCAGCAGCCAAGATTATGGGAGAGGCACCGGGGAGCTGTTTTTT.

This chain uses TRBV11-2 with TRBJ2-7; D uncertain. V shed 1 base and J shed 3 bases, with 7 bases lying between them. The CDR3 extends over 13 amino acids. Per the germline V gene, CDR1 is SGHAT and CDR2 is FQNNGV. As DNA, the CDR3 is TGTGCCAGCAGCTTAGGCTCCGGCTACGAGCAGTACTTC. This encodes CASSLGSGYEQYF.

V gene TRBV4-1 combines with J gene TRBJ2-3; no firm D call. This CDR3 has 13 residues. Germline CDR1 reads MGHRA; CDR2 reads YSYEKL. The germline V and J ends were trimmed by 0 bases and 8 bases, with 9 bases remaining between them. In DNA, the CDR3 is TGCGCCAGCAGCCAAGATCGGAGTAGTACGCAGTATTTT. Protein sequence: CASSQDRSSTQYF.

The chain carries TRBV29-1 and TRBJ1-1; a weak D match, TRBD1 (6 bases). Trimming removed 3 bases at V and 1 base at J, with 15 bases between. There are 15 residues in the CDR3. Germline V gene data show CDR1 as SQVTM and CDR2 as ANQGSEA. The CDR3 region is CSVDSPDRTNTEAFF. The CDR3, as DNA: TGCAGCGTTGATTCCCCAGACAGGACGAACACTGAAGCTTTCTTT.